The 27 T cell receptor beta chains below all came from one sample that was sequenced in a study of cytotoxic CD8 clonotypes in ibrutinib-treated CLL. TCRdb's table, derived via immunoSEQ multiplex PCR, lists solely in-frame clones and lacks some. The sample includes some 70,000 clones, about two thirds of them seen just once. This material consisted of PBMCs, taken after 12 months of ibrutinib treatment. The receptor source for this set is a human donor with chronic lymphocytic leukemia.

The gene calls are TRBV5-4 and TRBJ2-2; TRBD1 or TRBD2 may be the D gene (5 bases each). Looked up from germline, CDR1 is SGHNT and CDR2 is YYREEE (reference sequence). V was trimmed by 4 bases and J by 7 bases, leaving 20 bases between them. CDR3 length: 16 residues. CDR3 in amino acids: CASSPPGWGSIGELFF. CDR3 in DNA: TGTGCCAGCAGCCCCCCCGGGTGGGGGTCAATCGGGGAGCTGTTTTTT.

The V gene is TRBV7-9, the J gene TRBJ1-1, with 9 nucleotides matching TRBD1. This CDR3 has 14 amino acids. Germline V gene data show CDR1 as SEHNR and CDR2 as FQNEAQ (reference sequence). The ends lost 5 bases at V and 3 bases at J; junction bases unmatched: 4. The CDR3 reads CASSPGTGYTEAFF. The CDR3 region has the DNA TGTGCCAGCAGCCCAGGGACAGGGTACACTGAAGCTTTCTTT.

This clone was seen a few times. CDR3 protein: CASSIYLQGTSYEQYF. The DNA for the CDR3 is TGTGCCAGTAGTATTTATCTCCAGGGTACGTCCTACGAGCAGTACTTC. The J gene is TRBJ2-7, the V gene TRBV19; D may be TRBD1 (5 bases). Germline V gene lookup returns CDR1 LNHDA and CDR2 SQIVND (reference sequence). The CDR3 length is 16 residues. V was pared by 3 bases and J by 1 base, with 16 bases between.

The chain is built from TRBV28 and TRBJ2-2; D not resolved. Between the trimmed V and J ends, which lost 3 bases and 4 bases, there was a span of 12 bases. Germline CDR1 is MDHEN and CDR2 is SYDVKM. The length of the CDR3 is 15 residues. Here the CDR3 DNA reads TGTGCCAGCAGTTTGACCGGGTCGGGCACCGGGGAGCTGTTTTTT. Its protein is CASSLTGSGTGELFF.

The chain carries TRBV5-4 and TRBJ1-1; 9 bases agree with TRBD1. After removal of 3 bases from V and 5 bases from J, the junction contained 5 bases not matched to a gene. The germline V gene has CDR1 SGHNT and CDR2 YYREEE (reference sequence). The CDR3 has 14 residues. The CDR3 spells CASSSSGTGTEAFF. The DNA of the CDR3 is TGTGCCAGCAGCTCTTCCGGGACAGGGACTGAAGCTTTCTTT.

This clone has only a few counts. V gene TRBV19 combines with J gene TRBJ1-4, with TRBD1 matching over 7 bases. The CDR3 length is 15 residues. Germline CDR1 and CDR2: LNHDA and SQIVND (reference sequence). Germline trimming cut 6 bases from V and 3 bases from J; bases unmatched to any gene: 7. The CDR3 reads CASRRQGRANEKLFF. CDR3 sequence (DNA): TGTGCCAGTAGAAGACAGGGTAGGGCTAATGAAAAACTGTTTTTT.

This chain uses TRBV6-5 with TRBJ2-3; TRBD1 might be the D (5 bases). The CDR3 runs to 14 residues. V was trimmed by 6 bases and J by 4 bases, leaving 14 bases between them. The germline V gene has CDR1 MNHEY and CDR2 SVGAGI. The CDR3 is CASSYDRVADTQYF. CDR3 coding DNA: TGTGCCAGCAGCTACGACAGAGTCGCAGATACGCAGTATTTT.

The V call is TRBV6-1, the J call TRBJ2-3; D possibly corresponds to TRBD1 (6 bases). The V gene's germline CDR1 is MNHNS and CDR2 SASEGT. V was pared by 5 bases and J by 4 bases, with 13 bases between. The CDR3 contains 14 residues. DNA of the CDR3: TGTGCCAGCAGTTCAGGGGTAAACCCAGATACGCAGTATTTT. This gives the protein CASSSGVNPDTQYF.

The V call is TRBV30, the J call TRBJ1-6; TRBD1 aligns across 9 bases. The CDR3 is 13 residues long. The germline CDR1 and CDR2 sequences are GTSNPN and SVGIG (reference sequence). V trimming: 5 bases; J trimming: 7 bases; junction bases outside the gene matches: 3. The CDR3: CAWSGTGNSPLHF. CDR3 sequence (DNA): TGTGCCTGGTCCGGGACAGGGAATTCACCCCTCCACTTT.

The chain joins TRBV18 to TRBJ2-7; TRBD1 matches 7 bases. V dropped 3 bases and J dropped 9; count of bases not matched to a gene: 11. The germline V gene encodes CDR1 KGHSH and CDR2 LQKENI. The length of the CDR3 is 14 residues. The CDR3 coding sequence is TGTGCCAGCTCACCGCCCCGGGACAGAGGCCTGCAGTACTTC. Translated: CASSPPRDRGLQYF.

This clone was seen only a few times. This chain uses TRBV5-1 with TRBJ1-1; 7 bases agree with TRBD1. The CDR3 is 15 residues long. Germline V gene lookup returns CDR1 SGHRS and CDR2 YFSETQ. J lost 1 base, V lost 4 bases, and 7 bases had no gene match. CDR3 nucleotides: TGCGCCAGCAGCCCATGGGGACAGAAGAACACTGAAGCTTTCTTT. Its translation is CASSPWGQKNTEAFF.

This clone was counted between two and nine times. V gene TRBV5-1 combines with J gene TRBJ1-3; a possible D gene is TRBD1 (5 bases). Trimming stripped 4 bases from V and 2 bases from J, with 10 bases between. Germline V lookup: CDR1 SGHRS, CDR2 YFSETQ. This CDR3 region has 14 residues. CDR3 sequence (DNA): TGCGCCAGCAGCCCAGGGACGGCTGGAAACACCATATATTTT. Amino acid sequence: CASSPGTAGNTIYF.

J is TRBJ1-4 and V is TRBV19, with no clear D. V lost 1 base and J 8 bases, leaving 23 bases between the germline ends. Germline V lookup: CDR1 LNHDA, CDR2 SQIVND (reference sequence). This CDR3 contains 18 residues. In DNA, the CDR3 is TGTGCCAGTAGTATAGCCCAGCGGTCGAGGGAGGAGGGCGAAAAACTGTTTTTT. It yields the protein CASSIAQRSREEGEKLFF.

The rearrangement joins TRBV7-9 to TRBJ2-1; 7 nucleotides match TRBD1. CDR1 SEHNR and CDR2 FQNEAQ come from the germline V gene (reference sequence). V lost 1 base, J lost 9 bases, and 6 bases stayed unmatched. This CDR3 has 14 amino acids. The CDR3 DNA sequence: TGTGCCAGCAGCTTAGGGGAGACAGGGCTTGAGCAGTTCTTC. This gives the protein CASSLGETGLEQFF. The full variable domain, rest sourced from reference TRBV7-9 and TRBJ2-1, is DTGVSQNPRHKITKRGQNVTFRCDPISEHNRLYWYRQTLGQGPEFLTYFQNEAQLEKSRLLSDRFSAERPKGSFSTLEIQRTEQGDSAMYLCASSLGETGLEQFFGPGTRLTVL.

The CDR3 loop reads CASRGLAGAEGETQYF. For the CDR3, the DNA is TGTGCCAGCAGGGGACTAGCGGGGGCCGAGGGGGAGACCCAGTACTTC. The gene calls are TRBV5-8 and TRBJ2-5; 14 bases are a match to TRBD2. Germline V gene data show CDR1 as SGHTS and CDR2 as YDEGEE. V gave up 5 bases and J gave up 5 bases; unmatched junction bases: 8. This CDR3 region has 16 residues.

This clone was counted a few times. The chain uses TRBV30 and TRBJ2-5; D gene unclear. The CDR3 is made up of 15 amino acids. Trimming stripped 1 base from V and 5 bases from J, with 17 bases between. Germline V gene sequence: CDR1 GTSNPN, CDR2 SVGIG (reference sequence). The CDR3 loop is CAWSESQQAWETQYF. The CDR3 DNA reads TGTGCCTGGAGTGAGAGTCAGCAAGCCTGGGAGACCCAGTACTTC.

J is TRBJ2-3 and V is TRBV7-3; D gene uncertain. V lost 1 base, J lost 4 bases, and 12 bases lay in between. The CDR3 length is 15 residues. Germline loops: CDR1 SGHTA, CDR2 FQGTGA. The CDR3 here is CASSLIRSGPDTQYF. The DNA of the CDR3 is TGTGCCAGCAGCTTAATCCGGTCGGGCCCAGATACGCAGTATTTT.

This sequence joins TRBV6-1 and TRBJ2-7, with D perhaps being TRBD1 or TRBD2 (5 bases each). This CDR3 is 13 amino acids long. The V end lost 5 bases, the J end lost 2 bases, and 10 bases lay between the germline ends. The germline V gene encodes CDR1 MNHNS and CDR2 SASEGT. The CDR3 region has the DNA TGTGCCAGCAGTATCGGGGCGACCTACGAGCAGTACTTC. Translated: CASSIGATYEQYF.

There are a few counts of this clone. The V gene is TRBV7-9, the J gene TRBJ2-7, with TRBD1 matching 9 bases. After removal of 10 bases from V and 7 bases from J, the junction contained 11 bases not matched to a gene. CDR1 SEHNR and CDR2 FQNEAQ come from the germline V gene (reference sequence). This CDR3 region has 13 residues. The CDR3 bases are TGTGCCATTACGACAGGGGGGTCGGTTGAGCAGTACTTC. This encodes CAITTGGSVEQYF.

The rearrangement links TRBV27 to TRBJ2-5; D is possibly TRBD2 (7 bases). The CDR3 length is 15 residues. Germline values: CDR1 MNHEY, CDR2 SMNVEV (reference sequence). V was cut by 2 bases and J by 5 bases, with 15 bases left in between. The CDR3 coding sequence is TGTGCCAGCAGTTTACGGGGCGGGGGCTGGGAGACCCAGTACTTC. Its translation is CASSLRGGGWETQYF.

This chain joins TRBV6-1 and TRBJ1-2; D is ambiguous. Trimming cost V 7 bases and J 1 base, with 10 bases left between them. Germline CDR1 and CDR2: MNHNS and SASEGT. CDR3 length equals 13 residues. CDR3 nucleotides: TGTGCCAGCAAAAGTTGGGGTAACTATGGCTACACCTTC. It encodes CASKSWGNYGYTF.

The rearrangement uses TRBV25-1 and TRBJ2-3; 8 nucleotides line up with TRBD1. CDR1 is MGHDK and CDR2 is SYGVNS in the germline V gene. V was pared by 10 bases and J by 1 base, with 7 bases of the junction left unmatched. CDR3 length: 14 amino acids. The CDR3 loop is CATTKDRGTDTQYF. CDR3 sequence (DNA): TGTGCCACCACTAAGGACAGGGGCACAGATACGCAGTATTTT.

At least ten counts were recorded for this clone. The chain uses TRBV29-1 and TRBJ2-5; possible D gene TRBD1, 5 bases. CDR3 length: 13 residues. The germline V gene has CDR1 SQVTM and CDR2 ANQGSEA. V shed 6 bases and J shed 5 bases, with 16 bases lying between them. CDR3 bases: TGCAGCGTCGCTAGGGGCGTTGGGGAGACCCAGTACTTC. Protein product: CSVARGVGETQYF.

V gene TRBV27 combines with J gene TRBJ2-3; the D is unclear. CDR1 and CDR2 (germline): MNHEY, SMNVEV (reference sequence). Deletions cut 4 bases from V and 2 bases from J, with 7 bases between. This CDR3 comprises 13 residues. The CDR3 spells CASSSLNTDTQYF. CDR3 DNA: TGTGCCAGCAGTTCATTAAACACAGATACGCAGTATTTT.

Here the CDR3 reads CASSPRPGGDDEQYF. The CDR3 DNA is TGTGCCAGCAGCCCCAGGCCGGGGGGGGACGACGAGCAGTACTTC. The gene calls are TRBV7-2 and TRBJ2-7, with 8 bases fitting TRBD2. Looked up from germline, CDR1 is SGHTA and CDR2 is FQGNSA. This CDR3 is 15 amino acids long. The V gene end was trimmed by 5 bases and the J gene end by 5 bases; junction bases not matched to a gene: 11.

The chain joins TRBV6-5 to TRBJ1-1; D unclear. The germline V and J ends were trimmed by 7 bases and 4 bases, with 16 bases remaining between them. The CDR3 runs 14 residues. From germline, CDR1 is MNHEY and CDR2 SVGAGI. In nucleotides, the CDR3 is TGTGCCAGCAAAGGAGGGTTCTTGGGCACTGAAGCTTTCTTT. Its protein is CASKGGFLGTEAFF.

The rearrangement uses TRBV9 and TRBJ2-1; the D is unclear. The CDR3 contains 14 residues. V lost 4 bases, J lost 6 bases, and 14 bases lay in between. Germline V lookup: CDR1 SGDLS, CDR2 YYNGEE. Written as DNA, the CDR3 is TGTGCCAGCAGCCCGAAAGGGCTCGGCAATGAGCAGTTCTTC. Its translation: CASSPKGLGNEQFF. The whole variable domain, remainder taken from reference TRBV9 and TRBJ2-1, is DSGVTQTPKHLITATGQRVTLRCSPRSGDLSVYWYQQSLDQGLQFLIQYYNGEERAKGNILERFSAQQFPDLHSELNLSSLELGDSALYFCASSPKGLGNEQFFGPGTRLTVL.